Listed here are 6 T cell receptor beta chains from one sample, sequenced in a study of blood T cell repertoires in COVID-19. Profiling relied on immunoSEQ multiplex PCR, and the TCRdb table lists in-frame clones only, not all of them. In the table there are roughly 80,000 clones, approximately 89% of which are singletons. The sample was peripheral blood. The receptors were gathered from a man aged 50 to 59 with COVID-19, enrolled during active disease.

The CDR3 region is CASSQPATGYNEQFF. The CDR3, as DNA: TGTGCCAGCAGCCAACCCGCGACAGGGTACAATGAGCAGTTCTTC. The chain recombines TRBV3-1 (or the pseudogene TRBV3-2) with TRBJ2-1; 7 bases align to TRBD1. The V and J ends lost 2 bases and 4 bases, in that order; junction bases with no gene match: 5. The CDR3 runs to 15 residues. CDR1 is LGHDT, CDR2 YNNKEL, per germline (reference sequence).

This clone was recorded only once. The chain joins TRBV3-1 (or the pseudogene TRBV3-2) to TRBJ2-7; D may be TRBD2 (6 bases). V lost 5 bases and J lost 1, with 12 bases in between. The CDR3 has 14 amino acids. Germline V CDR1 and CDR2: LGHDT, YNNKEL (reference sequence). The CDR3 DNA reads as TGTGCCAGCAGCGTCGGGGGAGATTCCTACGAGCAGTACTTC. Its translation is CASSVGGDSYEQYF.

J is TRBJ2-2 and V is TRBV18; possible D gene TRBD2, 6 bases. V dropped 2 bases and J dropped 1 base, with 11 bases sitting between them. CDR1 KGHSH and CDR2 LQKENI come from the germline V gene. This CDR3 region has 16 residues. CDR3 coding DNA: TGTGCCAGCTCACCAATGGGACTTTTGAACACCGGGGAGCTGTTTTTT. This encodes CASSPMGLLNTGELFF.

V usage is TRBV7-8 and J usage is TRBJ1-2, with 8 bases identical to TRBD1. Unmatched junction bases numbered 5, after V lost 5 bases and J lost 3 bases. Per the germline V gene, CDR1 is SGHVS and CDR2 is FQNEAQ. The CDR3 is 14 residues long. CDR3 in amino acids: CASSRTDRDYGYTF. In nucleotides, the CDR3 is TGTGCCAGCAGCCGTACGGACAGGGACTATGGCTACACCTTC.

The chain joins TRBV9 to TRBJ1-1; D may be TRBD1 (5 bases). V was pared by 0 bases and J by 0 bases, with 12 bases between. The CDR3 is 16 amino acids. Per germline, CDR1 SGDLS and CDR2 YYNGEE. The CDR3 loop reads CASSVAGGVLNTEAFF. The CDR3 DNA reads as TGTGCCAGCAGCGTAGCTGGGGGGGTACTGAACACTGAAGCTTTCTTT.

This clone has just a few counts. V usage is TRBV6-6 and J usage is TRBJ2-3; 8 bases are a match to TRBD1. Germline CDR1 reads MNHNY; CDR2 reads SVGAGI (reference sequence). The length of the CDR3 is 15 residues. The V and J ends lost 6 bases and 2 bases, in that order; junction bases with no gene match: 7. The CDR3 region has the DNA TGTGCCAGCAGAACAGGGGGGTGGCACACAGATACGCAGTATTTT. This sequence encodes CASRTGGWHTDTQYF.